The 10 T cell receptor beta chains below all came from one sample that was sequenced in a study of T cell responses to AZD1222 COVID-19 vaccine. Method: immunoSEQ multiplex PCR; TCRdb's copy keeps in-frame clones and lacks some. The table shows more than 140,000 clones, with about 92% occurring only once. The source material was peripheral blood, sampled on day 0 of MenACWY control vaccination. The source is an adult in good health.

The rearrangement links TRBV7-8 to TRBJ1-2; 7 positions match TRBD1. Trimming removed 1 base from V and 7 bases from J; junction bases left unmatched: 9. The CDR3 consists of 15 residues. Germline CDR1 and CDR2: SGHVS and FQNEAQ. CDR3 in amino acids: CASSLEVQGISGYTF. CDR3 DNA: TGTGCCAGCAGCTTAGAGGTACAGGGGATTTCTGGCTACACCTTC.

The chain combines TRBV6-5 with TRBJ1-4; 7 nucleotides align to TRBD1. Germline values: CDR1 MNHEY, CDR2 SVGAGI. After removal of 7 bases from V and 4 bases from J, the junction contained 6 bases not matched to a gene. CDR3 length: 14 residues. The CDR3 DNA reads as TGTGCCAGCACCTCAGGGGGTTTTAATGAAAAACTGTTTTTT. Encoded protein: CASTSGGFNEKLFF.

This clone was recorded once. This chain links TRBV6-4 with TRBJ2-4; D is uncertain. V was shortened by 0 bases and J by 7 bases, with 10 bases between the two germline ends. CDR3 length equals 14 residues. Germline assignment: CDR1 MRHNA and CDR2 SNTAGT. The DNA for the CDR3 is TGTGCCAGCAGTGACTCGATGGGTGGTAACATTCAGTACTTC. It codes for CASSDSMGGNIQYF.

V usage is TRBV19 and J usage is TRBJ1-2; 8 bases match TRBD1. The germline gives CDR1 LNHDA, CDR2 SQIVND (reference sequence). Trimming at V came to 3 bases and at J to 8 bases, leaving 5 bases not matched to a gene. The CDR3 is 13 amino acids. The CDR3 is CASSIRTGYGYTF. The CDR3 DNA reads TGTGCCAGTAGTATCCGGACAGGGTACGGCTACACCTTC.

This clone was counted a single time. The genes are TRBV6-5 and TRBJ1-1; D is unresolved. Germline values: CDR1 MNHEY, CDR2 SVGAGI. The ends were cut back, 8 bases at V and 6 bases at J, with 10 bases in the middle. The CDR3 is 11 residues long. The CDR3 nucleotides read TGTGCCAGCGTGGGGTTCTCTGAAGCTTTCTTT. It yields the protein CASVGFSEAFF.

The chain joins TRBV6-5 to TRBJ1-6; D is undetermined. The ends were cut back, 11 bases at V and 5 bases at J, with 13 bases in the middle. The CDR3 length is 13 residues. Germline-derived CDR1 and CDR2 are MNHEY and SVGAGI. CDR3 sequence reads: CAGSTEHNSPLHF. CDR3 bases: TGTGCCGGAAGCACGGAGCATAATTCACCCCTCCACTTT.

This chain joins TRBV7-3 and TRBJ2-7, with D perhaps matching TRBD1 (6 bases). The CDR3 spans 13 residues. Germline-derived CDR1 and CDR2 are SGHTA and FQGTGA. V lost 3 bases, J lost 3 bases, and 9 bases lay in between. Written as DNA, the CDR3 is TGTGCCAGCAGCTTGGACAGCAACTACGAGCAGTACTTC. As protein: CASSLDSNYEQYF.

This clone appeared a single time. The chain is built from TRBV5-1 and TRBJ1-6, with D hard to call. Trimming stripped 1 base from V and 10 bases from J, with 18 bases between. Germline CDR1 and CDR2: SGHRS and YFSETQ. The CDR3 extends over 16 amino acids. The chain's CDR3 is CASSLLTVGLGSPLHF. DNA of the CDR3: TGCGCCAGCAGCTTGTTGACGGTAGGGCTTGGGTCACCCCTCCACTTT.

This rearrangement joins TRBV7-6 to TRBJ2-1; no clear D gene. The germline V and J ends were trimmed by 0 bases and 8 bases, with 5 bases remaining between them. Germline V gene lookup returns CDR1 SGHVS and CDR2 FNYEAQ. The CDR3 covers 12 residues. The CDR3 nucleotides read TGTGCCAGCAGCTTAGCGTGGGATGAGCAGTTCTTC. Encoded protein: CASSLAWDEQFF.

The V call is TRBV28, the J call TRBJ2-1; TRBD1 matches 9 bases. The germline V gene has CDR1 MDHEN and CDR2 SYDVKM. This CDR3 comprises 21 residues. V shed 5 bases, J shed 4 bases, and the junction held 24 bases outside the gene matches. The CDR3 DNA is TGTGCCAGCAGTCCTACGGGACAGGGAGATTTAATGGCCTCAACTTACAATGAGCAGTTCTTC. Protein: CASSPTGQGDLMASTYNEQFF.